This T cell receptor beta chain originates from a study of blood T cell repertoires in COVID-19. Across the study: COVID-19 samples collected from the United States, Italy and Spain covered acute and convalescent phases. Sources were T cells, B-cell-depleted T cells, or PBMCs; the material itself was cDNA or gDNA.

Clones were read by immunoSEQ multiplex PCR, and TCRdb kept only the in-frame ones, dropping some. The data hold around 200,000 clones, with about 83% observed a single time. Germline V gene sequence: CDR1 MNHEY, CDR2 SVGAGI. The CDR3 has 16 amino acids. With 0 bases removed from V and 2 bases from J, the gap between germline ends came to 11 bases. Sequencing was performed on peripheral blood. The TCR comes from a woman in her thirties or forties with active or convalescent COVID-19. This chain connects TRBV6-5 to TRBJ1-5, with D possibly TRBD1 on 6 matching bases. The CDR3 loop is CASSYSVPGGNQPQHF. The CDR3 bases are TGTGCCAGCAGTTACTCGGTTCCAGGGGGCAATCAGCCCCAGCATTTT.